This is a list of T cell receptor beta chains from one sample in a study of identical twins. MiXCR, run by TCRdb on the 5' RACE reads, gives a single entry per CDR3 protein. The sample lists a few hundred thousand distinct CDR3 sequences; roughly a tenth were seen once. The sample taken for sequencing was memory T cells sorted from blood. These receptors were taken from a man in his fifties or sixties in good health. CDR3s include the opening cysteine and the closing phenylalanine or tryptophan. Fields, in order: clone size, J gene, D gene, V gene, CDR3 DNA, CDR3 protein. A D gene is named only where the DNA matches it firmly. Rows may omit the clone size; those that give it use once, few, many or a size class.

clone_size: few; j_call: TRBJ1-3; d_call: NA; v_call: TRBV9; cdr3_nt: TGTGCCAGCAGCGCGACGGGGGGGAGCTCTGGAAACACCATATATTTT; cdr3_aa: CASSATGGSSGNTIYF
clone_size: few; j_call: TRBJ1-4; d_call: NA; v_call: TRBV7-9; cdr3_nt: NA; cdr3_aa: CASSPTGGEKLFFF
clone_size: few; j_call: TRBJ2-6; d_call: NA; v_call: TRBV7-3; cdr3_nt: TGTGCCAGCAGCTTAAGGGGTACATCTGGGGCCAACGTCCTGACTTTC; cdr3_aa: CASSLRGTSGANVLTF
clone_size: once; j_call: TRBJ2-1; d_call: TRBD2; v_call: TRBV15; cdr3_nt: TGTGCCACCAGCAGAGATCCTAGCGGGGGCCACGACAATGAGCAGTTCTTC; cdr3_aa: CATSRDPSGGHDNEQFF
clone_size: many; j_call: TRBJ2-1; d_call: NA; v_call: TRBV29-1; cdr3_nt: TGCAGCGTCGAATGGCAGGGGGGGGACGATGAGCAGTTCTTC; cdr3_aa: CSVEWQGGDDEQFF
clone_size: many; j_call: TRBJ2-7; d_call: TRBD2; v_call: TRBV6-2/TRBV6-3; cdr3_nt: TGTGCCAGCAGTCTCGGGACTAGCGGGAGGGCGAGCGAGCAGTACTTC; cdr3_aa: CASSLGTSGRASEQYF
clone_size: many; j_call: TRBJ1-1; d_call: TRBD1; v_call: TRBV4-2; cdr3_nt: TGTGCCAGCAGCCACCCCGGACAGGGGGCGGCGAACACTGAAGCTTTCTTT; cdr3_aa: CASSHPGQGAANTEAFF
clone_size: NA; j_call: TRBJ2-6; d_call: NA; v_call: TRBV6-2/TRBV6-3; cdr3_nt: TGTGCCAGCAGGGAATTGAGTTTGTGGGACTCTGGGGCCAACGTCCTGACTTTC; cdr3_aa: CASRELSLWDSGANVLTF
clone_size: many; j_call: TRBJ1-3; d_call: NA; v_call: TRBV7-2; cdr3_nt: TGTGCCAGCAGCTTAGTCTTCTCTGGAAACACCATATATTTT; cdr3_aa: CASSLVFSGNTIYF
clone_size: NA; j_call: TRBJ2-2; d_call: NA; v_call: TRBV28; cdr3_nt: TGTGCCAGCAGCCAGGCTAACGGGGAGCTGTTTTTT; cdr3_aa: CASSQANGELFF
clone_size: few; j_call: TRBJ2-7; d_call: TRBD1; v_call: TRBV3-1; cdr3_nt: TGTGCCAGCAGCCAAGAAGAGGGGGCGGTCAGCTCCTACGAGCAGTACTTC; cdr3_aa: CASSQEEGAVSSYEQYF
clone_size: many; j_call: TRBJ1-3; d_call: NA; v_call: TRBV7-8; cdr3_nt: TGTGCCAGCAGTCCTTGGGGGCGAGGTGGAAACACCATATATTTT; cdr3_aa: CASSPWGRGGNTIYF
clone_size: NA; j_call: TRBJ2-7; d_call: TRBD1; v_call: TRBV20-1; cdr3_nt: TGCAGTGCTACCTCCCCCCGGACAGGGGGATCTGGCGAGCAGTACTTC; cdr3_aa: CSATSPRTGGSGEQYF
clone_size: many; j_call: TRBJ1-3; d_call: NA; v_call: TRBV12-3/TRBV12-4; cdr3_nt: TGTGCCAGCAGTTTAGGCCAGGGAGCCAACACCATATATTTT; cdr3_aa: CASSLGQGANTIYF
clone_size: many; j_call: TRBJ2-5; d_call: NA; v_call: TRBV5-1; cdr3_nt: TGCGCCAGCAGCATGGACCCTACCCGGGCCCAGTACTTC; cdr3_aa: CASSMDPTRAQYF
clone_size: many; j_call: TRBJ2-7; d_call: TRBD1; v_call: TRBV5-6; cdr3_nt: TGTGCCAGCAGCTATGGACAGGGAGTGAGTTACGAGCAGTACTTC; cdr3_aa: CASSYGQGVSYEQYF
clone_size: NA; j_call: TRBJ2-6; d_call: NA; v_call: TRBV30; cdr3_nt: TGTGCCTGGGGCGTGGGGGCTGGGGCCAACGTCCTGACTTTC; cdr3_aa: CAWGVGAGANVLTF
clone_size: few; j_call: TRBJ2-5; d_call: TRBD1; v_call: TRBV11-2; cdr3_nt: TGTGCCAGCAGCTGGGGGACAGGAGCCCAAGAGACCCAGTACTTC; cdr3_aa: CASSWGTGAQETQYF
clone_size: many; j_call: TRBJ2-1; d_call: TRBD2; v_call: TRBV20-1; cdr3_nt: TGCAGTGCTTCCGCTAGCGGGAGAGCTTACAATGAGCAGTTCTTC; cdr3_aa: CSASASGRAYNEQFF
clone_size: many; j_call: TRBJ1-5; d_call: NA; v_call: TRBV6-5; cdr3_nt: TGTGCCAGCAGTTACTCGATGGGACACTTTAGCAATCAGCCCCAGCATTTT; cdr3_aa: CASSYSMGHFSNQPQHF
clone_size: many; j_call: TRBJ2-7; d_call: TRBD1; v_call: TRBV6-7; cdr3_nt: TGTGCCAGCAGGCGCCGGGACAGCCGCCCCTTATACTACGAGCAGTACTTC; cdr3_aa: CASRRRDSRPLYYEQYF
clone_size: NA; j_call: TRBJ2-1; d_call: TRBD2; v_call: TRBV12-5; cdr3_nt: TGTGCTAGTGGTTTGGCCTCCGGGACTAGCGGGATTCGGGCCAATGAGCAGTTCTTC; cdr3_aa: CASGLASGTSGIRANEQFF
clone_size: many; j_call: TRBJ1-5; d_call: NA; v_call: TRBV6-2/TRBV6-3; cdr3_nt: TGTGCCAGCAGTTACTCGGCCCGGGGAGCTCCTAATCAGCCCCAGCATTTT; cdr3_aa: CASSYSARGAPNQPQHF
clone_size: many; j_call: TRBJ2-5; d_call: NA; v_call: TRBV5-1; cdr3_nt: TGCGCCAGCAGCTTGGCCGTTTTATCGGAGACCCAGTACTTC; cdr3_aa: CASSLAVLSETQYF
clone_size: many; j_call: TRBJ2-1; d_call: NA; v_call: TRBV7-9; cdr3_nt: TGTGCCAGCAGCTGGGGACGGCCGGAGAATGAGCAGTTCTTC; cdr3_aa: CASSWGRPENEQFF
clone_size: many; j_call: TRBJ1-1; d_call: NA; v_call: TRBV20-1; cdr3_nt: TGCAGTGCCCTGGATATAATGAACACTGAAGCTTTCTTT; cdr3_aa: CSALDIMNTEAFF
clone_size: few; j_call: TRBJ2-5; d_call: NA; v_call: TRBV24-1; cdr3_nt: TGTGCCACCAGGGCTAGCGCCTTCCAAGAGACCCAGTACTTC; cdr3_aa: CATRASAFQETQYF
clone_size: many; j_call: TRBJ1-6; d_call: TRBD1; v_call: TRBV12-3/TRBV12-4; cdr3_nt: TGTGCCAGCAGTCAGCGGACAGGGCCGAATTCACCCCTCCACTTT; cdr3_aa: CASSQRTGPNSPLHF
clone_size: few; j_call: TRBJ2-7; d_call: TRBD1; v_call: TRBV7-2; cdr3_nt: TGTGCCAGCAGACGGACAGGGTGGGCCTACGAGCAGTACTTC; cdr3_aa: CASRRTGWAYEQYF
clone_size: few; j_call: TRBJ2-3; d_call: NA; v_call: TRBV5-5; cdr3_nt: TGTGCCAGCAGCTTTCAGCGAGGCACAGATACGCAGTATTTT; cdr3_aa: CASSFQRGTDTQYF
clone_size: few; j_call: TRBJ1-2; d_call: NA; v_call: TRBV5-6; cdr3_nt: TGTGCCAGCACCTCCGCCCTGGGTGGCTACACCTTC; cdr3_aa: CASTSALGGYTF
clone_size: many; j_call: TRBJ2-1; d_call: NA; v_call: TRBV12-3/TRBV12-4; cdr3_nt: TGTGCCAGCAGTTTAGTACTAACGGGAGCCTACAATGAGCAGTTCTTC; cdr3_aa: CASSLVLTGAYNEQFF